The 23 T cell receptor beta chains below all came from one sample that was sequenced in a study of siplizumab effects on memory and regulatory T cells. Clones were sequenced by immunoSEQ multiplex PCR, and TCRdb holds only the in-frame ones, with some missing. The sample has roughly 100,000 clones, just over 90% seen once; the top ten hold approximately 0.3%. Material: CD4+ T cells sorted from blood. These receptors all come from a human donor in good health.

CDR3 DNA sequence: TGTGCCAGCAGTACACCGCCATACAAGAACACTGAAGCTTTCTTT. Translating gives CASSTPPYKNTEAFF. The V call is TRBV7-9, the J call TRBJ1-1, with D unresolved. This CDR3 is built from 15 residues. V was clipped by 6 bases and J by 1 base, with 15 bases between them. Germline CDR1 reads SEHNR; CDR2 reads FQNEAQ (reference sequence).

The V and J genes are TRBV2 and TRBJ2-3; D is unclear. The CDR3 consists of 13 residues. Trimming removed 4 bases from V and 1 base from J, with 6 bases in between. Germline V lookup: CDR1 SNHLY, CDR2 FYNNEI. CDR3 region: CASSVARTDTQYF. DNA of the CDR3: TGTGCCAGCAGTGTGGCCCGCACAGATACGCAGTATTTT.

The V gene is TRBV29-1, the J gene TRBJ2-1, with 12 bases matching TRBD2. Per the germline V gene, CDR1 is SQVTM and CDR2 is ANQGSEA. The CDR3 loop spans 14 amino acids. V lost 4 bases and J lost 9; bases outside the gene matches: 7. CDR3 amino acids: CSVATSGSSAEQFF. CDR3 nucleotide sequence: TGCAGCGTTGCGACTAGCGGGAGCTCCGCTGAGCAGTTCTTC.

V usage is TRBV5-4 and J usage is TRBJ1-4; possibly TRBD1 for D (5 bases). Germline V gene sequence: CDR1 SGHNT, CDR2 YYREEE (reference sequence). Trimming left V 9 bases short and J 8 bases short, with 17 bases between. The CDR3 consists of 13 residues. Here the CDR3 reads CATQSRAGEKLFF. The CDR3 nucleotides read TGTGCCACCCAGAGCAGGGCGGGAGAAAAACTGTTTTTT.

This chain connects TRBV6-5 to TRBJ1-2, with D possibly TRBD1 on 6 matching bases. This CDR3 has 12 amino acids. V was cut by 10 bases and J by 4 bases, with 13 bases left in between. Germline loops: CDR1 MNHEY, CDR2 SVGAGI. The CDR3 DNA sequence: TGTGCCACGAAACAGGGACGCTATGGCTACACCTTC. This encodes CATKQGRYGYTF.

The J gene is TRBJ1-1, the V gene TRBV7-2, with D perhaps TRBD1 (5 bases). Trimming cost V 5 bases and J 3 bases, with 10 bases left between them. The germline gives CDR1 SGHTA, CDR2 FQGNSA. CDR3 length equals 13 residues. CDR3 sequence: CASSMGRDTEAFF. In DNA, the CDR3 is TGTGCCAGCAGCATGGGCAGGGACACTGAAGCTTTCTTT. Full variable domain (rest looked up from reference TRBV7-2 and TRBJ1-1): GAGVSQSPSNKVTEKGKDVELRCDPISGHTALYWYRQSLGQGLEFLIYFQGNSAPDKSGLPSDRFSAERTGGSVSTLTIQRTQQEDSAVYLCASSMGRDTEAFFGQGTRLTVV.

The chain combines TRBV6-5 with TRBJ2-1; either TRBD1 or TRBD2 may supply D (5 bases each). The CDR3 has 14 residues. Germline CDR1 reads MNHEY; CDR2 reads SVGAGI. Trimming shortened V by 7 bases and J by 9 bases, and 19 bases separated the two germline ends. The CDR3 nucleotides are TGTGCCAGCACCGAGGGACCGGCGCCGGGTGAGCAGTTCTTC. Amino acid sequence: CASTEGPAPGEQFF.

The J gene is TRBJ1-1, the V gene TRBV7-2; 7 nucleotides match TRBD1. The CDR3 covers 13 residues. Per germline, CDR1 SGHTA and CDR2 FQGNSA. Trimming cost V 8 bases and J 1 base; bases outside gene matches: 4. The CDR3 nucleotides are TGTGCCAGCTTACGGACAGGGAACACTGAAGCTTTCTTT. Amino acids: CASLRTGNTEAFF.

The J gene is TRBJ2-2, the V gene TRBV7-9, with no clear D. CDR1 is SEHNR and CDR2 is FQNEAQ in the germline V gene (reference sequence). The V end was cut by 1 base, the J end by 1 base, with 10 bases between. This CDR3 region has 16 residues. As DNA, the CDR3 is TGTGCCAGCAGCTTAGATAGCCAGATGAACACCGGGGAGCTGTTTTTT. The encoded protein is CASSLDSQMNTGELFF.

The chain's CDR3 is CSVASNSYEQYF. Written as DNA, the CDR3 is TGCAGCGTTGCCAGCAACTCCTACGAGCAGTACTTC. The gene calls are TRBV29-1 and TRBJ2-7; no clear D gene. Germline V gene sequence: CDR1 SQVTM, CDR2 ANQGSEA. V shed 4 bases and J shed 0 bases, with 7 bases lying between them. CDR3 length equals 12 residues.

The rearrangement uses TRBV5-4 and TRBJ2-3, with 10 positions matching TRBD1. Germline loops: CDR1 SGHNT, CDR2 YYREEE (reference sequence). J was trimmed by 1 base and V by 4 bases; bases with no gene match: 3. The CDR3 totals 15 residues. Here the CDR3 DNA reads TGTGCCAGCAGCCCAGGGACAGGGGGCACAGATACGCAGTATTTT. Its protein is CASSPGTGGTDTQYF. Full variable domain (rest looked up from reference TRBV5-4 and TRBJ2-3): ETGVTQSPTHLIKTRGQQVTLRCSSQSGHNTVSWYQQALGQGPQFIFQYYREEENGRGNFPPRFSGLQFPNYSSELNVNALELDDSALYLCASSPGTGGTDTQYFGPGTRLTVL.

The J gene is TRBJ2-1, the V gene TRBV6-5, with TRBD1 matching over 7 bases. The CDR3 loop spans 15 amino acids. CDR1 and CDR2 (germline): MNHEY, SVGAGI. Trimming removed 7 bases from V and 3 bases from J; junction bases left unmatched: 9. CDR3 loop: CASTLAGTDYNEQFF. The DNA of the CDR3 is TGTGCCAGCACCCTCGCCGGGACAGACTACAATGAGCAGTTCTTC.

The CDR3 loop reads CASSLGLGNTEAFF. As DNA, the CDR3 is TGTGCCAGCAGCTTAGGTCTCGGGAACACTGAAGCTTTCTTT. The chain carries TRBV7-3 and TRBJ1-1; no firm D call. The CDR3 is 14 amino acids. The V gene lost 2 bases and the J gene lost 1 base, with 8 bases spanning the gap. Germline assignment: CDR1 SGHTA and CDR2 FQGTGA.

The chain's CDR3 is CATLENGYTF. Written as DNA, the CDR3 is TGTGCCACATTAGAGAATGGCTACACCTTC. This rearrangement joins TRBV6-5 to TRBJ1-2; no clear D gene. The CDR3 totals 10 residues. The V gene's germline CDR1 is MNHEY and CDR2 SVGAGI. V lost 10 bases and J lost 6, with 9 bases in between.

The rearrangement uses TRBV7-3 and TRBJ1-1; D ambiguous. This CDR3 comprises 14 residues. Germline assignment: CDR1 SGHTA and CDR2 FQGTGA. Trimming took off 1 base at V and 0 bases at J, with 6 bases between the two ends. The CDR3 nucleotides read TGTGCCAGCAGCTTAAAGGGTATGAACACTGAAGCTTTCTTT. Amino acid sequence: CASSLKGMNTEAFF.

This clone was picked up a small number of times. The CDR3 region is CASSSPQGSTGELFF. The CDR3 nucleotides are TGTGCCAGCAGCAGCCCCCAGGGGTCCACCGGGGAGCTGTTTTTT. The chain carries TRBV13 and TRBJ2-2; weak D call: TRBD1 (6 bases). The germline CDR1 and CDR2 sequences are PRHDT and FYEKMQ (reference sequence). The CDR3 extends over 15 amino acids. Trimming left V 5 bases short and J 4 bases short, with 14 bases between.

This clone was seen a single time. The chain carries TRBV5-6 and TRBJ2-1; D not certain. The CDR3 length is 12 residues. Germline V lookup: CDR1 SGHDT, CDR2 YYEEEE. Trimming removed 6 bases at V and 1 base at J, with 5 bases between. The CDR3 nucleotides are TGTGCCAGCACGAGGTCCTACAATGAGCAGTTCTTC. Amino acids: CASTRSYNEQFF.

The V and J genes are TRBV29-1 and TRBJ2-7; tentatively, D is TRBD1 (6 bases). The germline gives CDR1 SQVTM, CDR2 ANQGSEA. V lost 7 bases, J lost 1 base, and 17 bases lay in between. The CDR3 spans 14 residues. CDR3 in DNA: TGCAGCGCTCGAGCAGGGGCGCGGTCCTACGAGCAGTACTTC. Translating it yields CSARAGARSYEQYF.

J is TRBJ2-2 and V is TRBV7-2; 9 bases line up with TRBD2. The CDR3 is 15 residues long. The germline CDR1 and CDR2 sequences are SGHTA and FQGNSA. V lost 1 base and J lost 5; bases outside the gene matches: 2. The CDR3: CASSLGLAVTGELFF. In DNA, the CDR3 is TGTGCCAGCAGCTTAGGACTAGCGGTAACCGGGGAGCTGTTTTTT.

This chain uses TRBV2 with TRBJ2-2; D may correspond to TRBD1 or TRBD2 (5 bases each). This CDR3 comprises 15 residues. The germline CDR1 and CDR2 sequences are SNHLY and FYNNEI. V gave up 7 bases and J gave up 2 bases, with 14 bases separating them. The CDR3 reads CASKVGVVNTGELFF. For the CDR3, the DNA is TGTGCCAGCAAGGTGGGGGTCGTTAACACCGGGGAGCTGTTTTTT.

This sequence joins TRBV4-1 and TRBJ2-7, with D possibly being TRBD1 (5 bases). The V gene lost 1 base and the J gene lost 3 bases, with 10 bases spanning the gap. Per germline, CDR1 MGHRA and CDR2 YSYEKL. There are 14 residues in the CDR3. CDR3 sequence (DNA): TGCGCCAGCAGCCAAGTGGTCCAGGGCTACGAGCAGTACTTC. This sequence encodes CASSQVVQGYEQYF.

The rearrangement uses TRBV5-4 and TRBJ2-3; D is possibly TRBD1 (5 bases). The V gene's germline CDR1 is SGHNT and CDR2 YYREEE (reference sequence). The CDR3 sequence is 14 residues long. The V gene lost 3 bases and the J gene lost 2 bases, with 10 bases spanning the gap. CDR3 in amino acids: CASSSGQDTDTQYF. CDR3 DNA: TGTGCCAGCAGCTCCGGACAAGACACAGATACGCAGTATTTT.

This clone was counted once. The chain employs TRBV18 and TRBJ2-5; D remains unclear. The ends were cut back, 4 bases at V and 0 bases at J, with 0 bases in the middle. This CDR3 has 11 amino acids. From germline, CDR1 is KGHSH and CDR2 LQKENI. In nucleotides, the CDR3 is TGTGCCAGCTCACACCAAGAGACCCAGTACTTC. Translation: CASSHQETQYF.